What follows are 24 T cell receptor beta chains derived from one specimen sequenced in a study of T cells after yellow fever vaccination. TCRdb reprocessed the 5' RACE reads with MiXCR, giving one entry per CDR3 protein. The sample lists a few hundred thousand distinct CDR3 sequences; roughly a sixth were seen once. The specimen comprised PBMCs, sampled before the yellow fever booster vaccination. These receptors all come from a man between 18 and 29 years old who received the YFV17D yellow fever vaccine.

The chain employs TRBV15 and TRBJ2-3, with 9 bases lining up with TRBD2. J was trimmed by 6 bases and V by 5 bases; bases with no gene match: 12. The CDR3 covers 16 residues. From germline, CDR1 is LNHNV and CDR2 YYDKDF (reference sequence). CDR3 in amino acids: CATSGTPGLAMDTQYF. CDR3 nucleotides: TGTGCCACCAGCGGTACTCCGGGACTAGCCATGGATACGCAGTATTTT.

This clonotype showed up many times. The chain links TRBV3-1 to TRBJ2-7, with D possibly TRBD1 on 6 matching bases. The V end lost 8 bases, the J end lost 0 bases, and 11 bases lay between the germline ends. The CDR3 is 13 residues long. Germline V gives CDR1 LGHDT, CDR2 YNNKEL (reference sequence). The CDR3 reads CASGGQPSYEQYF. DNA for the CDR3: TGTGCCAGCGGGGGCCAACCCTCCTACGAGCAGTACTTC.

Comment on this clonotype: Since the CDR3 does not end with the conserved phenylalanine or tryptophan, this likely comes from a read error. The J gene is TRBJ2-5, the V gene TRBV6-6, with D possibly being TRBD2 (7 bases). Trimming shortened V by 0 bases and J by 5 bases, and 13 bases separated the two germline ends. The length of the CDR3 is 15 residues. Germline CDR1 and CDR2: MNHNY and SVGAGI (reference sequence). CDR3 DNA sequence: TGTGCCAGCAGTTACTCTGGCGGGGGCTCGGAGACCCAGTACTTG. Residues: CASSYSGGGSETQYL.

The CDR3 sequence: CASRTGTNSYEQYV. The CDR3 coding sequence is TGTGCCAGCAGGACCGGGACAAACTCCTACGAGCAGTACGTC. The rearrangement links TRBV2 to TRBJ2-7; a weak D match, TRBD1 (6 bases). This CDR3 comprises 14 residues. Trimming took 6 bases from V and 0 from J, leaving 12 bases between them. Germline values: CDR1 SNHLY, CDR2 FYNNEI.

The V gene is TRBV6-1, the J gene TRBJ2-7; 11 nucleotides match TRBD1. The CDR3 is 13 residues long. From germline, CDR1 is MNHNS and CDR2 SASEGT. The trim removed 8 bases at V and 4 bases at J, leaving 4 bases unmatched. The CDR3 region is CASGQGAVYEQYF. CDR3 in DNA: TGTGCCAGCGGACAGGGGGCAGTTTACGAGCAGTACTTC.

This clonotype turned up a few times. The CDR3: CASSQDRDDGYTF. CDR3 bases: TGTGCCAGCAGCCAAGACAGGGACGATGGCTACACCTTC. The chain has TRBV7-2 and TRBJ1-2, with 7 bases aligning to TRBD1. The CDR3 has 13 amino acids. V lost 5 bases and J lost 6; bases outside the gene matches: 6. Germline CDR1 SGHTA, CDR2 FQGNSA.

This clonotype was detected a few times. The chain has TRBV20-1 and TRBJ1-4; D might be TRBD1 (5 bases). CDR1 is DFQATT and CDR2 is SNEGSKA in the germline V gene (reference sequence). The CDR3 contains 15 residues. V was cut by 0 bases and J by 5 bases, with 13 bases left in between. As DNA, the CDR3 is TGCAGTGCTAGAGATCCAGGAACAGGCAATGAAAAACTGTTTTTT. Amino acids: CSARDPGTGNEKLFF.

This clonotype came up a few times. The chain is built from TRBV20-1 and TRBJ2-5; 9 nucleotides align to TRBD1. Germline V CDR1 and CDR2: DFQATT, SNEGSKA (reference sequence). The CDR3 consists of 13 residues. CDR3 sequence: CSMTGGNQETQYF. The CDR3 coding sequence is TGCAGCATGACAGGGGGAAACCAAGAGACCCAGTACTTC.

The V and J genes are TRBV15 and TRBJ1-5; D gene ambiguous. The CDR3 loop spans 15 amino acids. The germline gives CDR1 LNHNV, CDR2 YYDKDF (reference sequence). V was trimmed by 4 bases and J by 5 bases, leaving 15 bases between them. Here the CDR3 reads CATSIPTAPYQPQHF. CDR3 in DNA: TGTGCCACCAGCATCCCCACAGCCCCCTATCAGCCCCAGCATTTT.

In this sample, this clonotype turned up a few times. The gene calls are TRBV4-1 and TRBJ2-1; TRBD2 is a possible D gene (6 bases). The CDR3 consists of 16 residues. Looked up from germline, CDR1 is MGHRA and CDR2 is YSYEKL. Between the trimmed V and J ends, which lost 3 bases and 2 bases, there was a span of 14 bases. The CDR3, as DNA: TGCGCCAGCAGCCAGGGTCGGGACTCAACCTACAATGAGCAGTTCTTC. Its translation: CASSQGRDSTYNEQFF.

This clonotype has just a few counts. The V gene is TRBV7-2, the J gene TRBJ1-4; tentatively, D is TRBD1 (5 bases). V lost 0 bases and J 3 bases, leaving 20 bases between the germline ends. Germline CDR1 SGHTA, CDR2 FQGNSA. This CDR3 has 19 residues. The CDR3 loop is CASSLAPFRGRDSNEKLFF. The CDR3 DNA follows: TGTGCCAGCAGCTTAGCCCCCTTTCGGGGGAGGGATTCTAATGAAAAACTGTTTTTT.

This clonotype was counted between two and nine times. The CDR3 loop reads CASSLEACLREQYF. The CDR3, as DNA: TGCGCCAGCAGCTTGGAGGCTTGTCTACGAGAGCAGTACTTC. The rearrangement uses TRBV5-1 and TRBJ2-7; D is undetermined. The CDR3 is made up of 14 amino acids. V dropped 0 bases and J dropped 7 bases, with 14 bases sitting between them. Germline V gene lookup returns CDR1 SGHRS and CDR2 YFSETQ.

The chain links TRBV12-3 or TRBV12-4 to TRBJ2-1; D is unclear. The CDR3 is made up of 12 amino acids. Trimming left V 3 bases short and J 9 bases short, with 9 bases between. CDR3 coding DNA: TGTGCCAGCAGTTTTGGGGTCACTGAGCAGTTCTTC. This gives the protein CASSFGVTEQFF.

The chain couples TRBV12-3 or TRBV12-4 to TRBJ2-5; TRBD1 is a possible D gene (6 bases). Trimming left V 3 bases short and J 5 bases short, with 16 bases between. CDR3 length: 15 residues. Here the CDR3 reads CASSFRDTERETQYF. The CDR3 DNA reads TGTGCCAGCAGTTTCCGGGACACTGAGAGGGAGACCCAGTACTTC.

The V gene is TRBV24-1, the J gene TRBJ1-5; D call uncertain. The V end lost 2 bases, the J end lost 8 bases, and 12 bases lay between the germline ends. The CDR3 extends over 14 amino acids. The germline CDR1 and CDR2 sequences are KGHDR and SFDVKD. This CDR3 reads CATSDSAAGEPQHF. In nucleotides, the CDR3 is TGTGCCACCAGTGATTCGGCCGCCGGGGAGCCCCAGCATTTT.

This chain links TRBV5-1 with TRBJ2-7; no clear D. Germline V gives CDR1 SGHRS, CDR2 YFSETQ. CDR3 length equals 16 residues. The V end lost 1 base, the J end lost 2 bases, and 16 bases lay between the germline ends. The CDR3 DNA reads TGCGCCAGCAGCTTGCCTTCCCAGGACGGCACCTACGAGCAGTACGTC. Translated: CASSLPSQDGTYEQYV.

The rearrangement links TRBV18 to TRBJ2-3; the match to TRBD1 covers 9 bases. Per germline, CDR1 KGHSH and CDR2 LQKENI. The CDR3 has 16 amino acids. With V trimmed by 6 bases and J by 0 bases, 7 bases remained unmatched. Here the CDR3 DNA reads TGTGCCAGCTCCTATTCCGGGACAGGGAGCACAGATACGCAGTATTTT. Protein sequence: CASSYSGTGSTDTQYF.

The rearrangement links TRBV12-3 or TRBV12-4 to TRBJ1-5, with D maybe TRBD1 (6 bases). V lost 6 bases and J lost 4, with 13 bases in between. CDR3 length equals 14 residues. DNA of the CDR3: TGTGCCAGCAGCTCTCGGACAGAGAATCAGCCCCAGCATTTT. Encoded protein: CASSSRTENQPQHF.

CDR3 coding DNA: TGTGCCAGCAGCTTGCGGGGCCCAGTTCCCGGGGAGCTGTTTTTT. Encoded protein: CASSLRGPVPGELFF. The J gene is TRBJ2-2, the V gene TRBV7-9; D is possibly TRBD2 (6 bases). In germline, CDR1 is SEHNR, CDR2 FQNEAQ (reference sequence). The CDR3 is made up of 15 amino acids. V was shortened by 3 bases and J by 6 bases, with 14 bases between the two germline ends.

This rearrangement joins TRBV15 to TRBJ2-2; D uncertain. There are 14 residues in the CDR3. Between the trimmed V and J ends, which lost 0 bases and 3 bases, there was a span of 5 bases. Germline V gives CDR1 LNHNV, CDR2 YYDKDF (reference sequence). The CDR3 DNA reads TGTGCCACCAGCAGAGATCCGGACACCGGGGAGCTGTTTTTT. Amino acids: CATSRDPDTGELFF.

The V gene is TRBV7-2, the J gene TRBJ2-3; no clear D. Germline V gives CDR1 SGHTA, CDR2 FQGNSA. The CDR3 length is 13 residues. Trimming stripped 2 bases from V and 2 bases from J, with 5 bases between. In nucleotides, the CDR3 is TGTGCCAGCAGCTTAATGACCACAGATACGCAGTATTTT. This sequence encodes CASSLMTTDTQYF.

This clonotype was picked up a small number of times. The rearrangement uses TRBV7-6 and TRBJ2-5, with D tentatively TRBD2 (6 bases). This CDR3 has 15 amino acids. Trimming removed 0 bases from V and 4 bases from J, with 12 bases in between. The V gene's germline CDR1 is SGHVS and CDR2 FNYEAQ. In DNA, the CDR3 is TGTGCCAGCAGCTTAGCGGCGGGGCGGGGAGAGACCCAGTACTTC. This gives the protein CASSLAAGRGETQYF.

The genes are TRBV6-5 and TRBJ1-3; no clear D. V was clipped by 4 bases and J by 0 bases, with 10 bases between them. Germline loops: CDR1 MNHEY, CDR2 SVGAGI. The CDR3 is made up of 15 amino acids. The chain's CDR3 is CASSSSLFSGNTIYF. CDR3 nucleotides: TGTGCCAGCAGTTCGAGCCTTTTCTCTGGAAACACCATATATTTT.

This clonotype has a handful of counts. The chain has TRBV10-3 and TRBJ1-4; D is unclear. The germline V and J ends were trimmed by 5 bases and 2 bases, with 3 bases remaining between them. This CDR3 comprises 12 residues. Germline-derived CDR1 and CDR2 are ENHRY and SYGVKD. The CDR3 DNA reads TGTGCCATCAGTTTTACTAATGAAAAACTGTTTTTT. Translated: CAISFTNEKLFF.